This T cell receptor (beta chain) was recorded in a study of CD8 T cells in Susac syndrome. A quantity of about 0.5 to 1 ug RNA underwent reverse transcription using random hexamers. TCRdb re-called the immunoSEQ multiplex PCR reads through MiXCR, storing one row per CDR3 protein. The sample consists of fewer than 200,000 distinct CDR3 sequences, approximately 94% of them appearing once. The germline V gene encodes CDR1 GTSNPN and CDR2 SVGIG (reference sequence). The CDR3 runs 13 residues. V shed 4 bases and J shed 2 bases, with 8 bases lying between them. The TCR originated in a human donor in good health. The sequencing input was CD4+ T cells from PBMCs. The chain has TRBV30 and TRBJ2-2, with D possibly TRBD2 on 6 matching bases. In DNA form, the CDR3 reads TGTGCCTGGAAGGGACTTAACACCGGGGAGCTGTTTTTT. It yields the protein CAWKGLNTGELFF. Supplemented by reference TRBV30 and TRBJ2-2, the full variable domain reads SQTIHQWPATLVQPVGSPLSLECTVEGTSNPNLYWYRQAAGRGLQLLFYSVGIGQISSEVPQNLSASRPQDRQFILSSKKLLLSDSGFYLCAWKGLNTGELFFGEGSRLTVL.